Detailed here is one T cell receptor beta chain. The data were taken from a study of control samples from healthy donors and cancer patients. Assay used: immunoSEQ multiplex PCR; TCRdb lists only in-frame clones, some missing. The sample carries roughly 120,000 clones, 93% recorded once. Germline loops: CDR1 MNHEY, CDR2 SVGAGI. The CDR3 runs to 15 residues. The V gene lost 0 bases and the J gene lost 0 bases, with 8 bases spanning the gap. V gene TRBV6-5 combines with J gene TRBJ1-1, with D unresolved. The sequence was obtained from a man between 25 and 39 years old in good health. The sequencing input was blood. CDR3: CASSYSWTMNTEAFF. CDR3 nucleotide sequence: TGTGCCAGCAGTTACTCGTGGACCATGAACACTGAAGCTTTCTTT.